One TCR beta chain is described in this entry. This entry is derived from a study of blood T cell repertoires in COVID-19. Study overall: Acute and convalescent COVID-19 specimens originated in the United States, Italy and Spain. Nucleic acid was either cDNA or gDNA, and it came from T cells, B-cell-depleted T cells, or PBMCs.

The authors' processing: Estimation of nucleated cell counts relied on the amplification of reference gene primers. Sequencing used immunoSEQ multiplex PCR; TCRdb keeps in-frame clones, though not all of them. V, J and clone size reflect that table, while D and trimming were determined from the DNA. The sample yields tens of thousands of clones, around 89% seen once. Germline-derived CDR1 and CDR2 are LGHDT and YNNKEL (reference sequence). This CDR3 contains 14 residues. Trimming removed 1 base from V and 10 bases from J, with 16 bases in between. Sequencing was done on a sample of peripheral blood. This receptor was identified in a woman in her sixties with active COVID-19. The rearrangement links TRBV3-1 (or the pseudogene TRBV3-2) to TRBJ1-1; unclear D gene. The CDR3 loop is CASSQGTIGDGAFF. The CDR3 DNA follows: TGTGCCAGCAGCCAAGGGACTATCGGAGATGGAGCTTTCTTT.